The 14 T cell receptor beta chains given below trace back to one sample, sequenced in a study of T cell responses to AZD1222 COVID-19 vaccine. TCRdb's copy holds only in-frame clones and misses some; the assay was immunoSEQ multiplex PCR. The sample lists around 58,000 clones, roughly 82% seen once, with 20% in the top ten. The sample consisted of peripheral blood, taken on day 0 of AZD1222 vaccination. The receptor set was obtained from an adult in good health.

J is TRBJ1-2 and V is TRBV5-5; D is undetermined. The V and J ends lost 1 base and 2 bases respectively, with 9 bases between them. This CDR3 spans 14 amino acids. From germline, CDR1 is SGHKS and CDR2 YYEKEE (reference sequence). The CDR3 reads CASSLNPGNYGYTF. The CDR3 DNA is TGTGCCAGCAGCTTGAATCCAGGCAACTATGGCTACACCTTC. The full variable domain, completed using reference TRBV5-5 and TRBJ1-2, is DAGVTQSPTHLIKTRGQQVTLRCSPISGHKSVSWYQQVLGQGPQFIFQYYEKEERGRGNFPDRFSARQFPNYSSELNVNALLLGDSALYLCASSLNPGNYGYTFGSGTRLTVV.

The V gene is TRBV24-1, the J gene TRBJ2-3, with D hard to call. V gave up 4 bases and J gave up 2 bases, with 12 bases separating them. Germline loops: CDR1 KGHDR, CDR2 SFDVKD. The CDR3 totals 15 residues. The CDR3 coding sequence is TGTGCCACCAGTGACCCGACCAGTTACACAGATACGCAGTATTTT. Translated, it gives CATSDPTSYTDTQYF.

This clone has just a few counts. V and J are TRBV5-1 and TRBJ1-5, with TRBD1 matching over 9 bases. After removal of 0 bases from V and 5 bases from J, the junction contained 3 bases not matched to a gene. From germline, CDR1 is SGHRS and CDR2 YFSETQ. CDR3 length equals 15 residues. The CDR3 DNA sequence: TGCGCCAGCAGCTTGGATGGGGACAGGGATCAGCCCCAGCATTTT. Protein product: CASSLDGDRDQPQHF.

This clone was found once. V and J are TRBV23-1 and TRBJ2-1; possibly TRBD2 for D (6 bases). TRBV23-1 is an ORF for which the function is uncertain. The CDR3 has 18 residues. V shed 1 base and J shed 2 bases, with 18 bases lying between them. The CDR3 DNA reads TGCGCCAGCAGTCAATTTCGCGGGAAGGGGCCCCCCTACAATGAGCAGTTCTTC. This encodes CASSQFRGKGPPYNEQFF.

This sequence joins TRBV7-8 and TRBJ2-1; the D is unclear. The ends were cut back, 2 bases at V and 4 bases at J, with 12 bases in the middle. The germline V gene has CDR1 SGHVS and CDR2 FQNEAQ. CDR3 size: 15 residues. The CDR3 DNA follows: TGTGCCAGCAGCTTAATGGCCAGCATTTACAATGAGCAGTTCTTC. It specifies CASSLMASIYNEQFF.

The gene calls are TRBV28 and TRBJ2-7, with 11 nucleotides matching TRBD2. V gave up 1 base and J gave up 9 bases; unmatched junction bases: 14. The CDR3 totals 17 residues. The germline CDR1 and CDR2 sequences are MDHEN and SYDVKM. Written as DNA, the CDR3 is TGTGCCAGCAGTTTATTTGGTGGAGCTAGCGGGAGGAAATGGCAGTACTTC. Protein: CASSLFGGASGRKWQYF.

The chain has TRBV9 and TRBJ2-6; 7 bases match TRBD1. Germline values: CDR1 SGDLS, CDR2 YYNGEE. The CDR3 has 15 residues. The V segment lost 2 bases and the J segment 2 bases; nucleotides outside the gene matches: 1. CDR3 DNA: TGTGCCAGCAGCGTCCAGGGGGCTGGGGCCAACGTCCTGACTTTC. Residues: CASSVQGAGANVLTF. The full variable domain, rest sourced from reference TRBV9 and TRBJ2-6, is DSGVTQTPKHLITATGQRVTLRCSPRSGDLSVYWYQQSLDQGLQFLIQYYNGEERAKGNILERFSAQQFPDLHSELNLSSLELGDSALYFCASSVQGAGANVLTFGAGSRLTVL.

The chain has TRBV6-5 and TRBJ2-7; D is undetermined. With 0 bases removed from V and 6 bases from J, the gap between germline ends came to 15 bases. Germline values: CDR1 MNHEY, CDR2 SVGAGI. This CDR3 has 15 residues. This chain's CDR3 is CASSYSKRMQSEQYF. The CDR3 nucleotides are TGTGCCAGCAGTTACTCGAAGAGGATGCAGAGCGAGCAGTACTTC.

The gene calls are TRBV19 and TRBJ1-1; 8 nucleotides match TRBD1. This CDR3 comprises 14 residues. Germline-derived CDR1 and CDR2 are LNHDA and SQIVND (reference sequence). After removal of 7 bases from V and 2 bases from J, the junction contained 6 bases not matched to a gene. CDR3 nucleotides: TGTGCCAGTATTGAGGACAGGGTTAACACTGAAGCTTTCTTT. As protein: CASIEDRVNTEAFF.

The chain couples TRBV3-1 (or the pseudogene TRBV3-2) to TRBJ1-1, with TRBD1 identical over 10 bases. The CDR3 extends over 15 amino acids. Per the germline V gene, CDR1 is LGHDT and CDR2 is YNNKEL (reference sequence). V was clipped by 5 bases and J by 5 bases; unmatched bases: 8. In nucleotides, the CDR3 is TGTGCCAGCAGCTTTCCCGGGACAGGGGTTACTGAAGCTTTCTTT. Amino acids: CASSFPGTGVTEAFF.

CDR3 nucleotide sequence: TGTGCCAGCAGTTTAGGGACAGGGTACACCTACGAGCAGTACTTC. The encoded protein is CASSLGTGYTYEQYF. The chain couples TRBV28 to TRBJ2-7, with 9 bases aligning to TRBD1. CDR3 length: 15 amino acids. Germline V gives CDR1 MDHEN, CDR2 SYDVKM. V gave up 2 bases and J gave up 2 bases; unmatched junction bases: 4.

This rearrangement joins TRBV15 to TRBJ2-1; tentatively, D is TRBD2 (5 bases). The CDR3 runs 16 residues. Trimming shortened V by 1 base and J by 3 bases, and 13 bases separated the two germline ends. The germline CDR1 and CDR2 sequences are LNHNV and YYDKDF (reference sequence). The CDR3 reads CATSRVGGPFYNEQFF. The CDR3 DNA reads as TGTGCCACCAGCAGAGTCGGCGGGCCATTCTACAATGAGCAGTTCTTC.

The gene calls are TRBV7-3 and TRBJ2-4; D possibly corresponds to TRBD1 (6 bases). Trimming left V 5 bases short and J 8 bases short, with 16 bases between. Germline V gene lookup returns CDR1 SGHTA and CDR2 FQGTGA. The CDR3 has 14 residues. This CDR3 is CASSLTGRRDIQYF. CDR3 DNA: TGTGCCAGCAGCCTCACAGGGAGACGAGACATTCAGTACTTC. Based on the CDR3 plus reference TRBV7-3 and TRBJ2-4, the full variable domain is GAGVSQTPSNKVTEKGKYVELRCDPISGHTALYWYRQSLGQGPEFLIYFQGTGAADDSGLPNDRFFAVRPEGSVSTLKIQRTERGDSAVYLCASSLTGRRDIQYFGAGTRLSVL.

This chain links TRBV5-5 with TRBJ1-2; D gene ambiguous. The CDR3 covers 15 residues. Per germline, CDR1 SGHKS and CDR2 YYEKEE (reference sequence). Trimming shortened V by 2 bases and J by 0 bases, and 11 bases separated the two germline ends. The CDR3: CASSFFITSNYGYTF. CDR3 DNA: TGTGCCAGCAGCTTCTTTATTACTTCTAACTATGGCTACACCTTC.